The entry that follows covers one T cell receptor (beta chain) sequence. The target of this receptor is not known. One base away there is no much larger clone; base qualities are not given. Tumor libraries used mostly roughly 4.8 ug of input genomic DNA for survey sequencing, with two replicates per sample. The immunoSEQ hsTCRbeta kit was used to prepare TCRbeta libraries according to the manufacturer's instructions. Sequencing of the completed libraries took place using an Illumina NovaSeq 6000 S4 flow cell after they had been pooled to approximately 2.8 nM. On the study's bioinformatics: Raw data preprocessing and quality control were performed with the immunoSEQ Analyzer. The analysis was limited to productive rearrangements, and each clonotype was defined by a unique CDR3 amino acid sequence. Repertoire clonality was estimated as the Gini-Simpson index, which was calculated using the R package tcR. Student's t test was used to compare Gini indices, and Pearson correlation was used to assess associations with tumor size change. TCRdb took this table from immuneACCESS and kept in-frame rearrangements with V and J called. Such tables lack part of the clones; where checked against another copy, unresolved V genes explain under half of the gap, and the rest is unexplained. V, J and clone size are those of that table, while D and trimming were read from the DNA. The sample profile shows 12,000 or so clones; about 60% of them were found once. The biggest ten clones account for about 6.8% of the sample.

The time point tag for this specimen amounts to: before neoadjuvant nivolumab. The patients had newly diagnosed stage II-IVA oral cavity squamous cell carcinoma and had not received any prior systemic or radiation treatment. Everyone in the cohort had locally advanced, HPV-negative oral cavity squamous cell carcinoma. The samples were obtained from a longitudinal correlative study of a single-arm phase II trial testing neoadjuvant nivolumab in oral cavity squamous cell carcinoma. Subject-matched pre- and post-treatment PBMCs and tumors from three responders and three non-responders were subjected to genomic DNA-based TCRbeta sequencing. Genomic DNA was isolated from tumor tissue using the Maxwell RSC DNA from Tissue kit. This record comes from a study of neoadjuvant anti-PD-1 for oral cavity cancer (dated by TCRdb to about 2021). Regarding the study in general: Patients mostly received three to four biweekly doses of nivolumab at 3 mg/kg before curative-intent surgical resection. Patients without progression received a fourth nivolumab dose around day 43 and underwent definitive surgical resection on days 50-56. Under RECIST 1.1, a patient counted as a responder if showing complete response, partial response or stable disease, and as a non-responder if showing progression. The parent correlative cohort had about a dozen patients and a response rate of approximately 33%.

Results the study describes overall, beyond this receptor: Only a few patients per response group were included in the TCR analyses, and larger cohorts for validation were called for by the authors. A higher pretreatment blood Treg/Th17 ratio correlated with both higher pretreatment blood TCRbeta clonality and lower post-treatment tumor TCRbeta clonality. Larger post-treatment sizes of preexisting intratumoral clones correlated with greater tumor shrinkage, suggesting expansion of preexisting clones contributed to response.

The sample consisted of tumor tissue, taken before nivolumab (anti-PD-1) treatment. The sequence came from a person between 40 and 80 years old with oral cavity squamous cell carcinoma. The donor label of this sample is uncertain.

The CDR3 here reads CASSPGQYTGELFF. The DNA reads as follows: TGTGCCAGCAGCCCGGGACAGTACACCGGGGAGCTGTTTTTT. The rearrangement combines TRBV5-6 with TRBJ2-2; 7 junctional bases match TRBD1. The CDR3 measures 14 amino acids from cysteine to phenylalanine. Here the CDR3 DNA is all that survives: 42 bases in frame from base 1. CDR1 SGHDT and CDR2 YYEEEE were looked up in the germline V gene. At the junction V is shortened by 4 bases and J by 3 bases; bases outside the gene matches: 3.